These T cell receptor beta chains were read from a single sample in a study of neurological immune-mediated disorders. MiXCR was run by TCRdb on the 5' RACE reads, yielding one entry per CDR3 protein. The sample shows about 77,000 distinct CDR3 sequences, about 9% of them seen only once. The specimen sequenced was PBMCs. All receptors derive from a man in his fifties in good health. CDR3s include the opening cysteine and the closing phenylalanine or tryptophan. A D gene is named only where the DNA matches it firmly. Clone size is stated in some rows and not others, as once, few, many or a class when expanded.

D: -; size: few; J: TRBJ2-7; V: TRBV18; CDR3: CASSPGETYEQYF; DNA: TGTGCCAGCTCACCAGGAGAAACCTACGAGCAGTACTTC
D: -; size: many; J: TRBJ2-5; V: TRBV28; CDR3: CASSLGGAGRKTQYF; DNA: TGTGCCAGCAGTTTAGGGGGGGCAGGGAGGAAGACCCAGTACTTC
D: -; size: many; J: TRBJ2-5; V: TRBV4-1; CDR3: CASSQEWGSPYQETQYF; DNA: TGCGCCAGCAGCCAAGAATGGGGATCACCATACCAAGAGACCCAGTACTTC
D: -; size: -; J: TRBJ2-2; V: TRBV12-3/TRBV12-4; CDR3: CASSRDLMGRSTGELFF; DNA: TGTGCCAGCTCCCGGGACTTAATGGGGAGGAGCACCGGGGAGCTGTTTTTT
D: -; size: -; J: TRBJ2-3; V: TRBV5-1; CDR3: CASSLGEDQPQYF; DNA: TGCGCCAGCAGCTTAGGCGAGGACCAGCCCCAGTATTTT
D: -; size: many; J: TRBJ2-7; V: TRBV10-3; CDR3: CAISESVGVREQYF; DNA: TGTGCCATCAGTGAGTCCGTGGGGGTACGCGAGCAGTACTTC
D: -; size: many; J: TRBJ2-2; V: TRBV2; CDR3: CASSETPSSNTGELFF; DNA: TGTGCCAGCAGTGAAACCCCAAGTTCGAACACCGGGGAGCTGTTTTTT
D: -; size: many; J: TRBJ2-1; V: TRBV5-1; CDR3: CASSLSGAVDEQFF; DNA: TGCGCCAGCAGCTTATCAGGGGCGGTCGATGAGCAGTTCTTC
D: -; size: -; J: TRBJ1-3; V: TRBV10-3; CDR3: CAITAAPGKTIYF; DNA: TGTGCCATCACCGCGGCACCTGGAAAAACAATATATTTT
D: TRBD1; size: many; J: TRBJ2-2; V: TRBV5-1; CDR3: CASSNGDRDKDTGELFF; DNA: TGCGCCAGCAGCAACGGGGACAGGGATAAGGACACCGGGGAGCTGTTTTTT
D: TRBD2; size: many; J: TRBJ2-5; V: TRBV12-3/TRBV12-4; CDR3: CASSLVSGGQETQYF; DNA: TGTGCCAGCAGTTTGGTTAGCGGGGGCCAAGAGACCCAGTACTTC
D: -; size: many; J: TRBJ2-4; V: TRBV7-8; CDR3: CASSSGRLAKNIQYF; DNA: TGTGCCAGCAGCTCGGGACGGCTAGCCAAAAACATTCAGTACTTC
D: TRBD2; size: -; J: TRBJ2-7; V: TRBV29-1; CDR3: CSGGGTYEQYF; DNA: TGCAGCGGCGGGGGGACCTACGAGCAGTACTTC
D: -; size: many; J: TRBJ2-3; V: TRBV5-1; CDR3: CASRASYQLPQYF; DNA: TGCGCCAGCAGGGCTAGCTACCAGCTACCGCAGTATTTT
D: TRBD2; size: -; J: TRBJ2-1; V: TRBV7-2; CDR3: CASSFTGGGYNEQFF; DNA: TGTGCCAGCAGCTTCACGGGCGGGGGTTACAATGAGCAGTTCTTC
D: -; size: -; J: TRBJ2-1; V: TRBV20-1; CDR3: CSARAPPNEQFF; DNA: TGCAGTGCTAGAGCTCCCCCAAATGAGCAGTTCTTC
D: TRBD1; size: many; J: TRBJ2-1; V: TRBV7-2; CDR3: CASSFKLRDRGANEQFF; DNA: TGTGCCAGCAGCTTCAAACTCCGGGACAGGGGGGCCAATGAGCAGTTCTTC
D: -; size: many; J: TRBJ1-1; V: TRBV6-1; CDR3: CASSGQATLQNTEAFF; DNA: TGTGCCAGCAGTGGACAAGCAACTTTACAGAACACTGAAGCTTTCTTT
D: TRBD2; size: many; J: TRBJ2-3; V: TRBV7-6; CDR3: CASSGRSGRRGNIDTQYF; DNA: TGTGCCAGCAGCGGCCGTAGCGGGAGGCGGGGAAATATTGATACGCAGTATTTT
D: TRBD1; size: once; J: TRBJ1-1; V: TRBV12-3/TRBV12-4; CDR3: CASSFPTGTGKTEAFF; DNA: TGTGCCAGCAGTTTTCCTACCGGGACAGGGAAAACTGAAGCTTTCTTT
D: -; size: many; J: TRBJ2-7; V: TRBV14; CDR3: CASSQRSVYEQYF; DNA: TGTGCCAGCAGCCAAAGGTCGGTCTACGAGCAGTACTTC
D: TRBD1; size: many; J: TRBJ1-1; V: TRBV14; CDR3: CASSRNRGFTEAFF; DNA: TGTGCCAGCAGCCGCAACAGGGGGTTTACTGAAGCTTTCTTT
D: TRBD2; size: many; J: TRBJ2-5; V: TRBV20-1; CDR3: CSASAGGGAVETQYF; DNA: TGCAGTGCTAGTGCCGGCGGGGGGGCCGTAGAGACCCAGTACTTC
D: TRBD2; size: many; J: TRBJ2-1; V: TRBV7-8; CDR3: CASSFPSGSYNEQFF; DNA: TGTGCCAGCAGCTTTCCTAGCGGCTCCTACAATGAGCAGTTCTTC
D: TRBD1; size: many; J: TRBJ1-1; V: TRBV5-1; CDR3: CASSLGQGALNTEAFF; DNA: TGCGCCAGCAGCTTGGGACAGGGCGCCTTAAACACTGAAGCTTTCTTT
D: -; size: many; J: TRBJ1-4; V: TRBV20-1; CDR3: CSATRWEKLFF; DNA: TGCAGTGCTACCCGTTGGGAAAAACTGTTTTTT
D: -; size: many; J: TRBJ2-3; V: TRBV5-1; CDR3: CASSLLSSTDTQYF; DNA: TGCGCCAGCAGCTTGCTTTCTAGCACAGATACGCAGTATTTT
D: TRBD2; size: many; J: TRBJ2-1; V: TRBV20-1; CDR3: CSARSTSGVYNEQFF; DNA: TGCAGTGCTCGCTCGACTAGCGGGGTCTACAATGAGCAGTTCTTC
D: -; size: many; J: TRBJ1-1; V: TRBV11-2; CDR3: CASSLVTGINTEAFF; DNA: TGTGCCAGCAGCTTAGTAACGGGCATAAACACTGAAGCTTTCTTT
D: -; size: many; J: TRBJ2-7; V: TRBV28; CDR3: CASSLGGSSYEQYF; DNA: TGTGCCAGCAGTTTAGGAGGGAGTTCCTACGAGCAGTACTTC
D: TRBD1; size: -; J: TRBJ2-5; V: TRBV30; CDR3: CAWQRGQTQETQYF; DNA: TGTGCCTGGCAAAGGGGACAGACCCAAGAGACCCAGTACTTC
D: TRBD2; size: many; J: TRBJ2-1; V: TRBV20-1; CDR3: CSARVPSGGSSYNEQFF; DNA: TGCAGTGCTAGAGTTCCTAGCGGGGGAAGCTCCTACAATGAGCAGTTCTTC
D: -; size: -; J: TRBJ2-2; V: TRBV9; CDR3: CASSVFSNTNTGELFF; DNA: TGTGCCAGCAGCGTCTTCAGCAACACGAACACCGGGGAGCTGTTTTTT
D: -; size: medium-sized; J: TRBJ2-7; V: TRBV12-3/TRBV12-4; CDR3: CASSLAQSYEQYF; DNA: TGTGCCAGCAGTTTAGCGCAGTCATACGAGCAGTACTTC
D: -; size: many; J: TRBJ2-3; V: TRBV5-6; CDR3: CASSHKRVSDTQYF; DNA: TGTGCCAGCAGCCACAAGCGGGTTTCAGATACGCAGTATTTT
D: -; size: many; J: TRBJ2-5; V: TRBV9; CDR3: CASSPRAGETQYF; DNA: TGTGCCAGCAGCCCCCGGGCGGGAGAGACCCAGTACTTC
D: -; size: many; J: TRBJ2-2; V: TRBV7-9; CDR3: CASSPPPGQMSAGELFF; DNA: TGTGCCAGCAGCCCTCCGCCGGGACAAATGAGTGCCGGGGAGCTGTTTTTT
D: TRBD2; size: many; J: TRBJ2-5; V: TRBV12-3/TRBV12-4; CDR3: CASSFYPNPERGVVPLQETQYF; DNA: TGTGCCAGCAGTTTTTATCCCAATCCCGAACGGGGGGTTGTCCCCCTACAAGAGACCCAGTACTTC
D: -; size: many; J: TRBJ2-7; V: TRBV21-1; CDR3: CASSNNAGQYEQYF; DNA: TGTGCCAGCAGCAATAACGCAGGGCAGTACGAGCAGTACTTC
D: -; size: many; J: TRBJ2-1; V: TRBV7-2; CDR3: CASSLEGRSNEQFF; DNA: TGTGCCAGCAGCTTAGAGGGTAGATCCAATGAGCAGTTCTTC
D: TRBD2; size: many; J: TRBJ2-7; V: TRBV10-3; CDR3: CATQPASGTYEQYF; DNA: TGTGCCACCCAACCGGCTAGCGGAACCTACGAGCAGTACTTC
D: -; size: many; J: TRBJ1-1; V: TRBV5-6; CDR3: CASSLENRNTEAFF; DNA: TGTGCCAGCAGCTTGGAGAATAGGAACACTGAAGCTTTCTTT
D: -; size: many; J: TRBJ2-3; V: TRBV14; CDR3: CASSQELIGSTDTQYF; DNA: TGTGCCAGCAGCCAAGAACTGATTGGTAGCACAGATACGCAGTATTTT